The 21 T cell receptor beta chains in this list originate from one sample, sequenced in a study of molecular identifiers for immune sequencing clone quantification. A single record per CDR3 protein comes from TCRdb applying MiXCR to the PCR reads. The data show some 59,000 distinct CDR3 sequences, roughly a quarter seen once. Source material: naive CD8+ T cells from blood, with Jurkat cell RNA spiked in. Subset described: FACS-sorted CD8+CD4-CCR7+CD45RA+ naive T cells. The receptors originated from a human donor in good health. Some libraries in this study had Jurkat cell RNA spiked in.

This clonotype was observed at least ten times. Here the CDR3 DNA reads TGCGCCAGCAGCCAACACGCCGGACAGATCAACTATGGCTACACCTTC. Amino acids: CASSQHAGQINYGYTF. The V gene is TRBV4-1, the J gene TRBJ1-2, with D maybe TRBD1 (6 bases). Trimming stripped 2 bases from V and 2 bases from J, with 15 bases between. The CDR3 is 16 residues long. In germline, CDR1 is MGHRA, CDR2 YSYEKL.

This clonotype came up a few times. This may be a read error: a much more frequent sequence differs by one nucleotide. CDR3 DNA: TGTGCCGGCAGCCCGGGACTAGCGGCAACAGATACGCAGTATTTT. Its translation: CAGSPGLAATDTQYF. V gene TRBV7-9 combines with J gene TRBJ2-3, with 11 bases that match TRBD2. Germline V gene lookup returns CDR1 SEHNR and CDR2 FQNEAQ (reference sequence). The CDR3 is made up of 15 amino acids.

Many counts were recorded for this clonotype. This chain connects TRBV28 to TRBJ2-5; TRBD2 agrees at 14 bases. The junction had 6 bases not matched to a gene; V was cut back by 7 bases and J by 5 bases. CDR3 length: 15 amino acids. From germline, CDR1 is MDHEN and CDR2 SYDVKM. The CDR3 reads CASTGGLAGVETQYF. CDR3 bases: TGTGCCAGCACCGGGGGACTAGCGGGAGTGGAGACCCAGTACTTC. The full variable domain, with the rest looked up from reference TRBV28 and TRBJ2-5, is DVKVTQSSRYLVKRTGEKVFLECVQDMDHENMFWYRQDPGLGLRLIYFSYDVKMKEKGDIPEGYSVSREKKERFSLILESASTNQTSMYLCASTGGLAGVETQYFGPGTRLLVL.

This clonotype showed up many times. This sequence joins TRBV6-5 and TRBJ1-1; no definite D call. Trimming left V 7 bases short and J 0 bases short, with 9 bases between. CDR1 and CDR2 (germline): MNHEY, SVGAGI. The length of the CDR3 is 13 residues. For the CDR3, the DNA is TGTGCCAGCATGGGAATCATGAACACTGAAGCTTTCTTT. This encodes CASMGIMNTEAFF.

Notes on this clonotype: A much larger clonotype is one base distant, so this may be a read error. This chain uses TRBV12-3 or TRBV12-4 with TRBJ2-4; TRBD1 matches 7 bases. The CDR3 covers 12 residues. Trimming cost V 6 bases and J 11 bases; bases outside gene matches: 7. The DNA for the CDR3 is TGTGCCAGCAGCTTCCAAAGGGGGCTTCAGTACTTC. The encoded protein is CASSFQRGLQYF.

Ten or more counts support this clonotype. In nucleotides, the CDR3 is TGTGCAAGTCGCTTAGCCGGAGGGCAGGGCAACGAGCAGTACTTC. This translates into CASRLAGGQGNEQYF. The V call is TRBV12-2, the J call TRBJ2-7; the table's D call of TRBD2 was not tested on the DNA. TRBV12-2 is assigned pseudogene status. The CDR3 is made up of 15 amino acids.

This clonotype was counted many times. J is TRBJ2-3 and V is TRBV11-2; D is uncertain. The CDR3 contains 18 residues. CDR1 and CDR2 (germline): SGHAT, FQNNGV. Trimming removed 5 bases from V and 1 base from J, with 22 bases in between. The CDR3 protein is CASSTYSIVIAGTDTQYF. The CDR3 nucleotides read TGTGCCAGCAGCACCTACTCCATAGTAATAGCTGGCACAGATACGCAGTATTTT.

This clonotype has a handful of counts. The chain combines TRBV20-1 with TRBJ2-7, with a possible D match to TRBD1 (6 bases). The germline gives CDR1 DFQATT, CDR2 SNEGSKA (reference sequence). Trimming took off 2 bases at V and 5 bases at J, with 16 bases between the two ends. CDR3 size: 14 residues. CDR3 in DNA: TGCAGTGCTAGAACTACCGGGACAACCGACGAGCAGTACTTC. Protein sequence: CSARTTGTTDEQYF.

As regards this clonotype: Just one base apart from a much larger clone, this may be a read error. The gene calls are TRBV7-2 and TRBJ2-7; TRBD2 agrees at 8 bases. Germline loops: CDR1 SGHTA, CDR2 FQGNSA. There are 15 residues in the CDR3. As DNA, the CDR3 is TGTGTCAGCAGCTTACGGGGGGGCAGCTCCTACGAGCAGTACTTC. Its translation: CVSSLRGGSSYEQYF. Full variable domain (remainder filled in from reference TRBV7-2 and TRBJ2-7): GAGVSQSPSNKVTEKGKDVELRCDPISGHTALYWYRQSLGQGLEFLIYFQGNSAPDKSGLPSDRFSAERTGGSVSTLTIQRTQQEDSAVYLCVSSLRGGSSYEQYFGPGTRLTVT.

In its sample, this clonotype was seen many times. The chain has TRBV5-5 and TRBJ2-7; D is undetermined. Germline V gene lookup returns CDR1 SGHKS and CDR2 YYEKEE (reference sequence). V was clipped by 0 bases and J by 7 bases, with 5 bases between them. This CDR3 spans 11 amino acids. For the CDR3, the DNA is TGTGCCAGCAGCTTGGAGGCGGAGCAGTACTTC. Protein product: CASSLEAEQYF.

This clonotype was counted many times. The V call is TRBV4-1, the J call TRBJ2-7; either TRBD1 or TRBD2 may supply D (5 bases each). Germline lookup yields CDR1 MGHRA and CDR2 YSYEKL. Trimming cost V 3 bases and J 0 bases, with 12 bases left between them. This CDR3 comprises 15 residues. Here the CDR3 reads CASSQGRSSSYEQYF. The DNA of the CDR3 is TGCGCCAGCAGCCAGGGACGGTCGAGCTCCTACGAGCAGTACTTC.

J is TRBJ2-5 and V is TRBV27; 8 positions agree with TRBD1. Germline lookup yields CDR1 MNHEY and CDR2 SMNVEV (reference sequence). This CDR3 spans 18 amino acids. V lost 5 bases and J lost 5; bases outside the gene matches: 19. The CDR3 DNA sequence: TGTGCCAGCAGTCCGTCGAGGGTTAGCTACACAGGGGGTGAGACCCAGTACTTC. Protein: CASSPSRVSYTGGETQYF.

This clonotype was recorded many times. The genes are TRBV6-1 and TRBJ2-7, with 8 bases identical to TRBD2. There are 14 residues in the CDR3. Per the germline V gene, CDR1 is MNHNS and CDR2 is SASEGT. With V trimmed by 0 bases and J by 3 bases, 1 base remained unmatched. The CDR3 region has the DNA TGTGCCAGCAGTGAAGCCGGGGGGGGCTACGAGCAGTACTTC. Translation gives CASSEAGGGYEQYF.

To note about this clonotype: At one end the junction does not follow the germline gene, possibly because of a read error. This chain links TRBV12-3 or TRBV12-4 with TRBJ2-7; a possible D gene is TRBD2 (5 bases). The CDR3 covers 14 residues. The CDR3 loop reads CAISLAPRYSEQYF. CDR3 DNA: TGTGCCATCAGTTTAGCGCCCAGGTACTCCGAGCAGTACTTC.

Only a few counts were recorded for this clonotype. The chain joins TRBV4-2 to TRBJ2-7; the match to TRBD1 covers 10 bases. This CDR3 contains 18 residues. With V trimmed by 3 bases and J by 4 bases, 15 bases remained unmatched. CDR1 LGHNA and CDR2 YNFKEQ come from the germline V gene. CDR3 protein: CASSQGDRGYSFVYEQYF. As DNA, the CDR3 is TGTGCCAGCAGCCAGGGGGACAGGGGTTATTCTTTCGTTTACGAGCAGTACTTC.

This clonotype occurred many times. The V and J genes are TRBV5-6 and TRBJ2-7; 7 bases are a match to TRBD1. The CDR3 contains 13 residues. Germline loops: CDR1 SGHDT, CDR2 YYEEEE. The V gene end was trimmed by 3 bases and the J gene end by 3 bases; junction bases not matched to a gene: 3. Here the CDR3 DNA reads TGTGCCAGCAGCTGGGACAGATACTACGAGCAGTACTTC. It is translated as CASSWDRYYEQYF.

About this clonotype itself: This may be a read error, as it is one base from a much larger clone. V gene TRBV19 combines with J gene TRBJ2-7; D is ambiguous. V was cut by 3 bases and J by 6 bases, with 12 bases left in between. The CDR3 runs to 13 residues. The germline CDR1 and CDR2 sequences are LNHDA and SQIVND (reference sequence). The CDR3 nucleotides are TGTGCCAGTAGTATGTCCTTGGGTATCGAGCAGTACTTC. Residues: CASSMSLGIEQYF.

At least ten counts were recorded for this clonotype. DNA of the CDR3: TGTGCCAGCAGTTACGCCGGGACGGGAGCTGAAGCTTTCTTT. It codes for CASSYAGTGAEAFF. The chain joins TRBV6-2 or TRBV6-3 to TRBJ1-1; maybe TRBD1 (5 bases). Germline V gene data show CDR1 as MNHEY and CDR2 as SVGEGT. The CDR3 length is 14 residues. Trimming cost V 2 bases and J 6 bases, with 13 bases left between them.

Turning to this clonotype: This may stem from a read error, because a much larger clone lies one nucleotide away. CDR3 in DNA: TGTGCCAGCAACCTACTCCAGGACAGGGGGCCCCCTGTCGTTGATACGCAGTATTTT. This gives the protein CASNLLQDRGPPVVDTQYF. The chain uses TRBV5-6 and TRBJ2-3; TRBD1 agrees at 11 bases. CDR3 size: 19 residues. Germline V CDR1 and CDR2: SGHDT, YYEEEE. Germline trimming cut 6 bases from V and 6 bases from J; bases unmatched to any gene: 21. Full variable domain (rest looked up from reference TRBV5-6 and TRBJ2-3): DAGVTQSPTHLIKTRGQQVTLRCSPKSGHDTVSWYQQALGQGPQFIFQYYEEEERQRGNFPDRFSGHQFPNYSSELNVNALLLGDSALYLCASNLLQDRGPPVVDTQYFGPGTRLTVL.

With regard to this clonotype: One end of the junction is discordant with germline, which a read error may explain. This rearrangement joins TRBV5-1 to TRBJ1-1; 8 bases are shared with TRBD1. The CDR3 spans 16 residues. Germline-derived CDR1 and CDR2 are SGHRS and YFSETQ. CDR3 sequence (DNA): TGCGCCAGCAGCGGGCCCCGGACAGGGCTGAACGCTGAAGCTTTCTTT. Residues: CASSGPRTGLNAEAFF.

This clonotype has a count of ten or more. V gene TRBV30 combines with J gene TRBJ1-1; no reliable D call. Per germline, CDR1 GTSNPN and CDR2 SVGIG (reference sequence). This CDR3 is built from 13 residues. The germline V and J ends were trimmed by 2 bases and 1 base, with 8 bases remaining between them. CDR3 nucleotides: TGTGCCTGGAGTAAAGGATGGAACACTGAAGCTTTCTTT. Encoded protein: CAWSKGWNTEAFF.